What follows are 11 T cell receptor beta chains derived from one specimen sequenced in a study of blood T cell repertoires in COVID-19. TCRdb keeps only in-frame clones here, not all; method: immunoSEQ multiplex PCR. This table holds about 56,000 clones, roughly 84% found once. The specimen was peripheral blood. Receptor source: a woman of 80 years or more with acute or convalescent COVID-19.

This clone was observed once. V is TRBV3-1 (or the pseudogene TRBV3-2) and J is TRBJ2-3; 9 bases map to TRBD2. This CDR3 contains 16 residues. Looked up from germline, CDR1 is LGHDT and CDR2 is YNNKEL (reference sequence). J lost 4 bases, V lost 2 bases, and 7 bases had no gene match. The CDR3 here is CASSQLAGVGADTQYF. In DNA form, the CDR3 reads TGTGCCAGCAGCCAATTAGCGGGGGTAGGGGCAGATACGCAGTATTTT.

This rearrangement joins TRBV11-1 to TRBJ2-2; TRBD2 matches at 7 bases. This CDR3 spans 15 amino acids. After removal of 8 bases from V and 2 bases from J, the junction contained 8 bases not matched to a gene. Germline V gives CDR1 SGHAT, CDR2 FQDESV (reference sequence). The CDR3 spells CASGIWGGNTGELFF. The CDR3 DNA follows: TGTGCCAGCGGGATTTGGGGGGGTAACACCGGGGAGCTGTTTTTT.

The chain couples TRBV11-3 to TRBJ2-2; 11 nucleotides agree with TRBD1. In germline, CDR1 is SGHNT, CDR2 YENEEA. V was pared by 5 bases and J by 4 bases, with 0 bases of the junction left unmatched. The length of the CDR3 is 14 residues. The CDR3 protein is CASSGTGGTGELFF. The CDR3 DNA reads TGTGCCAGCAGCGGGACAGGGGGCACCGGGGAGCTGTTTTTT.

The chain uses TRBV6-6 and TRBJ2-3; D uncertain. CDR3 length: 15 amino acids. CDR1 is MNHNY, CDR2 SVGAGI, per germline (reference sequence). Deletions cut 7 bases from V and 3 bases from J, with 17 bases between. The chain's CDR3 is CASIQSITMTDTQYF. The CDR3 region has the DNA TGTGCCAGCATTCAGTCAATCACAATGACAGATACGCAGTATTTT.

The chain couples TRBV6-5 to TRBJ2-2; D possibly corresponds to TRBD2 (5 bases). Trimming took off 6 bases at V and 11 bases at J, with 19 bases between the two ends. CDR1 is MNHEY and CDR2 is SVGAGI in the germline V gene. The length of the CDR3 is 14 residues. CDR3 DNA: TGTGCCAGCAGCCGCCGGACTGACAATCCCGAGCTGTTTTTT. As protein: CASSRRTDNPELFF.

A single count supports this clone. This chain connects TRBV6-5 to TRBJ1-6; TRBD1 agrees at 7 bases. With V trimmed by 6 bases and J by 7 bases, 9 bases remained unmatched. CDR1 is MNHEY, CDR2 SVGAGI, per germline. The CDR3 totals 15 residues. The CDR3 DNA sequence: TGTGCCAGCAGAGTACAGGGGTACGGGAATTCACCCCTCCACTTT. This translates into CASRVQGYGNSPLHF.

This clone has only one observation. The rearrangement uses TRBV11-3 and TRBJ2-7; TRBD1 is a possible D gene (6 bases). Trimming took off 1 base at V and 6 bases at J, with 13 bases between the two ends. The germline CDR1 and CDR2 sequences are SGHNT and YENEEA. The CDR3 loop spans 14 amino acids. In nucleotides, the CDR3 is TGTGCCAGCAGCTTAGGTCTACTGGACAGCGAGCAGTACTTC. Protein: CASSLGLLDSEQYF.

J is TRBJ1-2 and V is TRBV6-4; D gene ambiguous. This CDR3 is built from 13 residues. V lost 5 bases and J 7 bases, leaving 14 bases between the germline ends. The V gene's germline CDR1 is MRHNA and CDR2 SNTAGT. The CDR3 coding sequence is TGTGCCAGCAGTCTCTCAGGATTTGTTGGCTACACCTTC. Translated, it gives CASSLSGFVGYTF.

The chain's CDR3 is CASSLDSTGGHEQYF. As DNA, the CDR3 is TGTGCCAGCAGCTTAGATAGTACAGGAGGGCACGAGCAGTACTTC. This rearrangement joins TRBV11-2 to TRBJ2-7; D might be TRBD2 (6 bases). V lost 0 bases, J lost 5 bases, and 14 bases lay in between. Germline lookup yields CDR1 SGHAT and CDR2 FQNNGV. This CDR3 comprises 15 residues.

V is TRBV19 and J is TRBJ2-5, with a tentative D call TRBD1 (5 bases). The CDR3 is made up of 15 amino acids. The germline V gene has CDR1 LNHDA and CDR2 SQIVND (reference sequence). V was clipped by 4 bases and J by 1 base, with 13 bases between them. CDR3 sequence reads: CASSKGRVSQETQYF. For the CDR3, the DNA is TGTGCCAGTAGTAAAGGCAGGGTTTCCCAAGAGACCCAGTACTTC.

V and J are TRBV19 and TRBJ1-5, with a weak D call TRBD1 (6 bases). With 5 bases removed from V and 3 bases from J, the gap between germline ends came to 14 bases. This CDR3 spans 15 amino acids. The germline V gene has CDR1 LNHDA and CDR2 SQIVND (reference sequence). CDR3 bases: TGTGCCAGTAGTTCCCGACAGGCTGCCAATCAGCCCCAGCATTTT. Amino acids: CASSSRQAANQPQHF. Full variable domain (remainder filled in from reference TRBV19 and TRBJ1-5): DGGITQSPKYLFRKEGQNVTLSCEQNLNHDAMYWYRQDPGQGLRLIYYSQIVNDFQKGDIAEGYSVSREKKESFPLTVTSAQKNPTAFYLCASSSRQAANQPQHFGDGTRLSIL.